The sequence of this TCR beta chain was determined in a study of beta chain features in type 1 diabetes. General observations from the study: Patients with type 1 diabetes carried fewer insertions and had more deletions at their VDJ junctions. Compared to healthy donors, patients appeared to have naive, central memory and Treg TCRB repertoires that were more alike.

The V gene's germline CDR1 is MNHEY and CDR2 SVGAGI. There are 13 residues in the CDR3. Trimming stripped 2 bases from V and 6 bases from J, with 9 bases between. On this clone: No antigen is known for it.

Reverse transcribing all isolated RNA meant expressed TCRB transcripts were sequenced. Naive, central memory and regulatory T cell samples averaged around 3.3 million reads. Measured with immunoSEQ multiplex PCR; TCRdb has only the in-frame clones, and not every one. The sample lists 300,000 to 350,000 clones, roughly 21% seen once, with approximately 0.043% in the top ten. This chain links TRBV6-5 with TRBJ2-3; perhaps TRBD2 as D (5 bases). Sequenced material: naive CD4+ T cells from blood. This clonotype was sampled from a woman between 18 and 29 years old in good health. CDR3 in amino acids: CASSYGPGDTQYF. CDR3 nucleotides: TGTGCCAGCAGTTACGGCCCGGGGGATACGCAGTATTTT.